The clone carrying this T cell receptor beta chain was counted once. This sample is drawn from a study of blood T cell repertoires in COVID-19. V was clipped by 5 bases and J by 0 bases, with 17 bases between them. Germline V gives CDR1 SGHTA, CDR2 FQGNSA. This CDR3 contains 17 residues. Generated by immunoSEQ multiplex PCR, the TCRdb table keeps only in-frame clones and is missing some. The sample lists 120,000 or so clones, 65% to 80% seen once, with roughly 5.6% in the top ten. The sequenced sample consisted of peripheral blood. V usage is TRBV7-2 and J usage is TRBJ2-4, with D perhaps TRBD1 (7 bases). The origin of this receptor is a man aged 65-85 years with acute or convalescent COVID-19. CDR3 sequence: CASSLPGGKLAKNIQYF. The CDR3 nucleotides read TGTGCCAGCAGCCTCCCAGGGGGGAAACTAGCCAAAAACATTCAGTACTTC. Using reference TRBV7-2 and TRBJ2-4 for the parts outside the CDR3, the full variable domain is GAGVSQSPSNKVTEKGKDVELRCDPISGHTALYWYRQSLGQGLEFLIYFQGNSAPDKSGLPSDRFSAERTGGSVSTLTIQRTQQEDSAVYLCASSLPGGKLAKNIQYFGAGTRLSVL.